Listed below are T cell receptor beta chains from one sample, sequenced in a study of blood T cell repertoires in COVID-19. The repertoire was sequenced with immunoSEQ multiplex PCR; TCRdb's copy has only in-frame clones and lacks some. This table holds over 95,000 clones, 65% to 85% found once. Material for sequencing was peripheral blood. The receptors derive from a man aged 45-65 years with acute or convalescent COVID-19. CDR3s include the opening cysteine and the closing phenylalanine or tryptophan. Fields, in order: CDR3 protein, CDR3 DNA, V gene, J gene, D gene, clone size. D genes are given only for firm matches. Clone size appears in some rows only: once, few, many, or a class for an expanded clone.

CDR3 protein: CASSTGQGTGELFF; CDR3 DNA: TGCGCCAGCAGCACTGGACAGGGCACCGGGGAGCTGTTTTTT; V gene: TRBV5-1; J gene: TRBJ2-2; D gene: TRBD1; clone size: NA
CDR3 protein: CASSPGRTSGNTIYF; CDR3 DNA: TGTGCCAGTAGCCCAGGCAGAACCTCTGGAAACACCATATATTTT; V gene: TRBV19; J gene: TRBJ1-3; D gene: NA; clone size: NA
CDR3 protein: CAWSKGQDYEQYF; CDR3 DNA: TGTGCCTGGAGTAAGGGACAGGACTACGAGCAGTACTTC; V gene: TRBV30; J gene: TRBJ2-7; D gene: TRBD1; clone size: few
CDR3 protein: CASSPRTGPVTGELFF; CDR3 DNA: TGCGCCAGCAGCCCTAGGACAGGGCCGGTTACCGGGGAGCTGTTTTTT; V gene: TRBV5-1; J gene: TRBJ2-2; D gene: TRBD1; clone size: NA
CDR3 protein: CTSNHPPAKTLNTEAFF; CDR3 DNA: TGCACCAGCAACCACCCGCCGGCAAAGACTTTGAACACTGAAGCTTTCTTT; V gene: TRBV1; J gene: TRBJ1-1; D gene: NA; clone size: NA
CDR3 protein: CASSQKGGYGYTF; CDR3 DNA: TGTGCCAGCAGCCAAAAGGGAGGCTATGGCTACACCTTC; V gene: TRBV3-1/TRBV3-2; J gene: TRBJ1-2; D gene: NA; clone size: NA
CDR3 protein: CASNPGTANQPQHF; CDR3 DNA: TGTGCCAGCAACCCCGGGACAGCTAATCAGCCCCAGCATTTT; V gene: TRBV6-6; J gene: TRBJ1-5; D gene: TRBD1; clone size: NA
CDR3 protein: CASASLGERTEAFF; CDR3 DNA: TGTGCCAGCGCCTCGCTAGGGGAACGCACTGAAGCTTTCTTT; V gene: TRBV6-5; J gene: TRBJ1-1; D gene: NA; clone size: NA
CDR3 protein: CASSLGDSLQPQHF; CDR3 DNA: TGTGCCAGCAGCTTAGGGGACAGTTTACAGCCCCAGCATTTT; V gene: TRBV5-5; J gene: TRBJ1-5; D gene: TRBD1; clone size: NA
CDR3 protein: CASSPNGGGEGYTF; CDR3 DNA: TGTGCCAGCTCACCAAACGGCGGGGGCGAGGGCTACACCTTC; V gene: TRBV18; J gene: TRBJ1-2; D gene: NA; clone size: NA
CDR3 protein: CASSRTPESGELFF; CDR3 DNA: TGTGCCAGCAGCCGAACCCCCGAGTCCGGGGAGCTGTTTTTT; V gene: TRBV3-1/TRBV3-2; J gene: TRBJ2-2; D gene: NA; clone size: NA
CDR3 protein: CASSRTGITEAFF; CDR3 DNA: TGTGCCAGTAGTAGGACAGGGATCACTGAAGCTTTCTTT; V gene: TRBV19; J gene: TRBJ1-1; D gene: TRBD1; clone size: NA
CDR3 protein: CASTLDVIAGELFF; CDR3 DNA: TGCGCCAGCACACTAGATGTAATAGCCGGGGAGCTGTTTTTT; V gene: TRBV10-2; J gene: TRBJ2-2; D gene: NA; clone size: NA
CDR3 protein: CASSEWDTDSQYF; CDR3 DNA: TGTGCCAGCAGTGAATGGGACACAGATTCCCAGTACTTC; V gene: TRBV2; J gene: TRBJ2-5; D gene: NA; clone size: few
CDR3 protein: CATLDTNEKLFF; CDR3 DNA: TGTGCCACCCTAGATACCAATGAAAAACTGTTTTTT; V gene: TRBV19; J gene: TRBJ1-4; D gene: NA; clone size: NA
CDR3 protein: CASSHSLNLRNTEAFF; CDR3 DNA: TGTGCCAGCAGCCACTCCCTGAACTTGCGCAACACTGAAGCTTTCTTT; V gene: TRBV3-1/TRBV3-2; J gene: TRBJ1-1; D gene: NA; clone size: NA
CDR3 protein: CASTPGTAYGYTF; CDR3 DNA: TGTGCCAGCACCCCTGGGACAGCCTATGGCTACACCTTC; V gene: TRBV12-3/TRBV12-4; J gene: TRBJ1-2; D gene: TRBD1; clone size: NA
CDR3 protein: CASSIVLSNQPQHF; CDR3 DNA: TGTGCCAGTAGTATAGTACTAAGTAATCAGCCCCAGCATTTT; V gene: TRBV19; J gene: TRBJ1-5; D gene: NA; clone size: NA